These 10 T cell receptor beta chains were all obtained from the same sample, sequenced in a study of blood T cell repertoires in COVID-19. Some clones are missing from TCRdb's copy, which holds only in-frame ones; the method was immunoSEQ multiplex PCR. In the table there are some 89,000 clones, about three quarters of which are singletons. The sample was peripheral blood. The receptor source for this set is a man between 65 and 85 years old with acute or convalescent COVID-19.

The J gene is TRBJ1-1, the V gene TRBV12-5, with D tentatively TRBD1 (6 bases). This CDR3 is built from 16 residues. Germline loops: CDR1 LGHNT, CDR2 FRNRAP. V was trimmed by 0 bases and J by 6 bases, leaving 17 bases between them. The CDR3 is CASGLVLPGGRAEAFF. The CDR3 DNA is TGTGCTAGTGGTTTGGTACTCCCGGGGGGCAGGGCTGAAGCTTTCTTT.

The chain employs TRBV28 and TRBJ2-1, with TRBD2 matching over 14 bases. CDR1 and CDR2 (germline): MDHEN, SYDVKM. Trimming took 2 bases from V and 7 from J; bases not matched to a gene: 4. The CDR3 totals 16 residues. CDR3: CASSLRLAGGPNEQFF. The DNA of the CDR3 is TGTGCCAGCAGTTTACGACTAGCGGGAGGGCCAAATGAGCAGTTCTTC.

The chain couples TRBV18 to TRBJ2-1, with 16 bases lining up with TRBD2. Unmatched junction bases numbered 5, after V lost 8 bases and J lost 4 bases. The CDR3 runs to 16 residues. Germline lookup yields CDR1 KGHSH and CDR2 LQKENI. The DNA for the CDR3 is TGTGCCAGCCTTGGGACTAGCGGGAGGGAATACAATGAGCAGTTCTTC. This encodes CASLGTSGREYNEQFF.

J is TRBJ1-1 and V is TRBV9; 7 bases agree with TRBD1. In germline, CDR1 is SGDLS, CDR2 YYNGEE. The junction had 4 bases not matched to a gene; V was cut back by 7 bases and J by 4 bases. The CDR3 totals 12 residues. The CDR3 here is CASSRTGTEAFF. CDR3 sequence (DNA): TGTGCCAGCTCCCGGACAGGCACTGAAGCTTTCTTT.

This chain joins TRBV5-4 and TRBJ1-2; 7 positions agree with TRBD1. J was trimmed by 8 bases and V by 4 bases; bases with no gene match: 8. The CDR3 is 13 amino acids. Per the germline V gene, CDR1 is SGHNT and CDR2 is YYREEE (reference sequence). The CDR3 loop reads CASSPQGRQGYTF. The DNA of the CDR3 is TGTGCCAGCAGCCCACAGGGGAGGCAGGGCTACACCTTC.

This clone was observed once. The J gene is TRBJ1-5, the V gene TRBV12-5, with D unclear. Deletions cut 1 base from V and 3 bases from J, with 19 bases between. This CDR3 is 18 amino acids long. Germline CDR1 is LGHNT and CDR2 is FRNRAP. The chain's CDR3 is CASGLASNFWQDNQPQHF. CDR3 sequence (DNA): TGTGCTAGTGGTTTGGCAAGTAATTTTTGGCAGGACAATCAGCCCCAGCATTTT.

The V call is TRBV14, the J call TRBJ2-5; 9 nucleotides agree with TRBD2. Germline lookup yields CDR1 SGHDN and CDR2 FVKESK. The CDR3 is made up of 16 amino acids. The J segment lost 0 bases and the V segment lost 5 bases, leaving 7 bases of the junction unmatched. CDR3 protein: CASSRWTSAYQETQYF. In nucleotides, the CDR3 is TGTGCCAGCAGCAGGTGGACTAGCGCATACCAAGAGACCCAGTACTTC.

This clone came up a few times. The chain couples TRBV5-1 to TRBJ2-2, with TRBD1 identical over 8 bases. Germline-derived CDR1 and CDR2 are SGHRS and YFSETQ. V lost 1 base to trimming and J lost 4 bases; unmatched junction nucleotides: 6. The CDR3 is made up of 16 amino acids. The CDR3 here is CASSLRGQAFTGELFF. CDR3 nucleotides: TGCGCCAGCAGCTTGAGGGGACAGGCTTTCACCGGGGAGCTGTTTTTT.

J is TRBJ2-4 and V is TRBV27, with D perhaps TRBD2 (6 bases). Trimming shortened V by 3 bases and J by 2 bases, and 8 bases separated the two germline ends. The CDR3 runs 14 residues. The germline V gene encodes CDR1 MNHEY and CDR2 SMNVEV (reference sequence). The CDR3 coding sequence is TGTGCCAGCAGTTTCGGGGGATCCAAAAACATTCAGTACTTC. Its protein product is CASSFGGSKNIQYF.

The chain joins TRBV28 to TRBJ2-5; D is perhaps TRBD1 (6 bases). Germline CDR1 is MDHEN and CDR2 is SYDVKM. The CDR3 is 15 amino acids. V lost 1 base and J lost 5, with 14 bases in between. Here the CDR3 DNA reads TGTGCCAGCAGTTTATTAACAGGGTCGCAGGAGACCCAGTACTTC. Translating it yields CASSLLTGSQETQYF.